These T cell receptor beta chains were read from a single sample in a study of blood T cell repertoires in COVID-19. Clones were read by immunoSEQ multiplex PCR, and TCRdb kept only the in-frame ones, dropping some. The sample records 150,000 or so clones, roughly 82% being singletons. What was sequenced was peripheral blood. These receptors were obtained from a woman aged 50 to 65 in a cohort sampled during active or convalescent COVID-19. CDR3s include the opening cysteine and the closing phenylalanine or tryptophan. The order of the fields is V gene, J gene, D gene, clone size, CDR3 length, CDR3 protein, CDR3 DNA. D genes are given only for firm matches. Some rows mark clone size as missing; the rest say once, few, many or name a class of expanded clone.

TRBV15	TRBJ2-1	NA	NA	14	CATRDGVSYNEQFF	TGTGCCACCAGGGACGGGGTCTCTTACAATGAGCAGTTCTTC
TRBV4-1	TRBJ2-1	TRBD2	NA	12	CASSQATSSQFF	TGCGCCAGCAGCCAAGCGACTAGCAGCCAGTTCTTC
TRBV6-5	TRBJ1-1	NA	NA	13	CASCTQPNTEAFF	TGTGCCAGCTGCACACAACCGAACACTGAAGCTTTCTTT
TRBV19	TRBJ1-2	NA	NA	15	CASSLTSGTNYGYTF	TGTGCCAGTAGTCTCACTTCCGGGACAAACTATGGCTACACCTTC
TRBV5-1	TRBJ2-3	TRBD2	NA	17	CASSFLAGGPIQDTQYF	TGCGCCAGCAGCTTCCTAGCGGGGGGCCCCATTCAGGATACGCAGTATTTT
TRBV4-3	TRBJ1-2	TRBD1	NA	16	CASSQAHWDRGYGYTF	TGCGCCAGCAGCCAAGCCCACTGGGACAGGGGTTATGGCTACACCTTC
TRBV4-1	TRBJ2-2	NA	NA	16	CASSTPALENTGELFF	TGCGCCAGCAGCACCCCCGCACTAGAGAACACCGGGGAGCTGTTTTTT
TRBV4-3	TRBJ2-1	TRBD2	NA	21	CASSLTHPGVGAGGSYNEQFF	TGCGCCAGCAGCCTGACCCATCCAGGGGTTGGAGCGGGGGGATCCTACAATGAGCAGTTCTTC
TRBV3-1/TRBV3-2	TRBJ1-1	NA	NA	12	CASSQGDREAFF	TGTGCCAGCAGCCAAGGCGACAGGGAAGCTTTCTTT
TRBV6-5	TRBJ2-2	NA	NA	15	CASMGRGAATGELFF	TGTGCCAGCATGGGACGGGGGGCTGCCACCGGGGAGCTGTTTTTT
TRBV2	TRBJ2-2	TRBD2	once	15	CASSGGLAGTGELFF	TGTGCCAGCAGTGGGGGACTAGCGGGGACCGGGGAGCTGTTTTTT
TRBV3-1/TRBV3-2	TRBJ2-2	TRBD2	many	17	CASSPGLAGRNTGELFF	TGTGCCAGCAGCCCGGGACTAGCGGGAAGGAACACCGGGGAGCTGTTTTTT
TRBV7-2	TRBJ2-5	TRBD2	NA	17	CASSLKVKRGNQETQYF	TGTGCCAGCAGCTTAAAGGTCAAGCGGGGAAACCAAGAGACCCAGTACTTC
TRBV27	TRBJ1-6	NA	NA	16	CASSLSPRAYNSPLHF	TGTGCCAGCAGTTTATCCCCCAGGGCCTATAATTCACCCCTCCACTTT
TRBV5-4	TRBJ2-7	TRBD1	NA	14	CASSSTDRGSEQYF	TGTGCCAGCAGCAGTACGGACAGGGGATCCGAGCAGTACTTC
TRBV6-1	TRBJ2-1	NA	NA	14	CASSEVSDYNEQFF	TGTGCCAGCAGTGAAGTTTCAGACTACAATGAGCAGTTCTTC
TRBV6-5	TRBJ1-1	TRBD1	NA	14	CASAIAGGHTEAFF	TGTGCCAGCGCTATCGCAGGGGGTCACACTGAAGCTTTCTTT
TRBV10-3	TRBJ1-4	NA	NA	17	CATQKTNGGRVFEKLFF	TGTGCCACCCAGAAAACAAACGGGGGGCGAGTTTTTGAAAAACTGTTTTTT
TRBV2	TRBJ1-5	NA	NA	13	CASRPVVARPQHF	TGTGCCAGCAGGCCCGTAGTTGCGAGGCCCCAGCATTTT
TRBV9	TRBJ2-3	TRBD1	many	16	CASSAPGTGSSGTQYF	TGTGCCAGCAGCGCCCCCGGGACAGGGTCCTCAGGTACGCAGTATTTT
TRBV10-1	TRBJ2-2	NA	NA	13	CASSESGAGELFF	TGCGCCAGCAGTGAGTCCGGTGCCGGGGAGCTGTTTTTT
TRBV18	TRBJ1-1	NA	once	13	CASSPTMNTEAFF	TGTGCCAGCTCACCAACTATGAACACTGAAGCTTTCTTT
TRBV6-6	TRBJ2-3	TRBD2	NA	17	CASSPRRVAGGPGTQYF	TGTGCCAGCAGTCCCCGCCGGGTAGCGGGGGGGCCAGGGACGCAGTATTTT
TRBV6-1	TRBJ1-2	TRBD1	NA	14	CASSEIVQGGGYTF	TGTGCCAGCAGTGAAATTGTCCAGGGGGGTGGCTACACCTTC
TRBV30	TRBJ1-1	TRBD1	NA	13	CAWGQGMNTEAFF	TGTGCCTGGGGACAGGGTATGAACACTGAAGCTTTCTTT
TRBV5-6	TRBJ1-5	NA	NA	13	CASSLAGNQPQHF	TGTGCCAGCAGCTTAGCCGGGAATCAGCCCCAGCATTTT
TRBV3-1/TRBV3-2	TRBJ2-7	NA	NA	11	CASSQLYEQYF	TGTGCCAGCAGCCAGCTATACGAGCAGTACTTC
TRBV9	TRBJ2-3	TRBD2	NA	15	CASSVVGGSTDTQYF	TGTGCCAGCAGCGTAGTGGGGGGGAGCACAGATACGCAGTATTTT
TRBV9	TRBJ1-1	TRBD1	once	15	CASSAIQGATSEAFF	TGTGCCAGCAGCGCGATACAGGGGGCGACCTCTGAAGCTTTCTTT
TRBV6-5	TRBJ2-1	TRBD2	NA	15	CASSYRGGAYNEQFF	TGTGCCAGCAGTTACCGGGGGGGCGCATACAATGAGCAGTTCTTC
TRBV6-5	TRBJ2-7	NA	NA	15	CASSSAGATPYEQYF	TGTGCCAGCAGTTCCGCGGGGGCCACCCCCTACGAGCAGTACTTC
TRBV5-4	TRBJ2-7	NA	NA	13	CASSLDRFHEQYF	TGTGCCAGCAGCTTAGACAGGTTCCACGAGCAGTACTTC
TRBV9	TRBJ2-7	NA	NA	15	CASSVGPTGSYEQYF	TGTGCCAGCAGCGTAGGTCCGACAGGCTCCTACGAGCAGTACTTC
TRBV25-1	TRBJ1-5	NA	NA	15	CASRPTGSSNQPQHF	TGTGCCAGCAGACCCACAGGGTCGAGCAATCAGCCCCAGCATTTT
TRBV2	TRBJ1-6	NA	NA	15	CASSADMTGNSPLHF	TGTGCCAGCAGTGCGGACATGACCGGGAATTCACCCCTCCACTTT
TRBV11-1	TRBJ2-5	TRBD2	NA	14	CASSFSGGQETQYF	TGTGCCAGCAGCTTCTCGGGGGGGCAAGAGACCCAGTACTTC
TRBV5-1	TRBJ2-3	NA	once	16	CASSHISGASTDTQYF	TGCGCCAGCAGCCATATTAGTGGGGCGTCGACAGATACGCAGTATTTT
TRBV5-1	TRBJ1-1	NA	NA	16	CASSPIRGRGNTEAFF	TGCGCCAGCAGCCCTATACGGGGGAGGGGGAACACTGAAGCTTTCTTT
TRBV6-5	TRBJ1-1	NA	few	14	CASLNRDRSTEAFF	TGTGCCAGCTTGAACAGGGACCGTAGCACTGAAGCTTTCTTT
TRBV25-1	TRBJ2-7	NA	NA	11	CASSQGTEQYF	TGTGCCAGCAGTCAGGGAACCGAGCAGTACTTC
TRBV7-9	TRBJ2-6	NA	NA	16	CASSPSRDWGANVLTF	TGTGCCAGCAGCCCATCCCGGGACTGGGGGGCCAACGTCCTGACTTTC
TRBV14	TRBJ1-1	TRBD1	NA	13	CASSHAGGTEAFF	TGTGCCAGCAGCCACGCAGGGGGCACTGAAGCTTTCTTT
TRBV30	TRBJ2-1	NA	NA	12	CAWMGRYNEQFF	TGTGCCTGGATGGGCAGATACAATGAGCAGTTCTTC
TRBV19	TRBJ1-4	NA	NA	14	CASSLGRNREKLFF	TGTGCCAGTAGTCTGGGTCGCAACAGGGAAAAACTGTTTTTT
TRBV3-1/TRBV3-2	TRBJ1-1	NA	NA	12	CASSRSNTEAFF	TGTGCCAGCAGTCGGTCGAACACTGAAGCTTTCTTT
TRBV6-4	TRBJ1-1	NA	NA	13	CASSEPTRTEAFF	TGTGCCAGCAGTGAACCCACTAGGACTGAAGCTTTCTTT
TRBV7-6	TRBJ1-5	NA	NA	16	CASSLAPTPDSGPQHF	TGTGCCAGCAGCTTAGCCCCAACCCCGGACAGTGGGCCCCAGCATTTT
TRBV4-1	TRBJ1-6	NA	few	14	CASSPPQQVSPLHF	TGCGCCAGCAGCCCCCCCCAACAGGTTTCACCCCTCCACTTT
TRBV19	TRBJ1-6	NA	NA	15	CASSMVGRENSPLHF	TGTGCCAGTAGTATGGTGGGGCGGGAGAATTCACCCCTCCACTTT
TRBV6-4	TRBJ2-2	TRBD1	NA	15	CASRRQGGETGELFF	TGTGCCAGCAGACGACAGGGGGGTGAGACCGGGGAGCTGTTTTTT
TRBV30	TRBJ2-2	TRBD1	NA	14	CAWSRQGLTGELFF	TGTGCCTGGAGTCGACAGGGGCTCACCGGGGAGCTGTTTTTT
TRBV5-4	TRBJ2-2	TRBD2	NA	16	CASRPGLAGAAGELFF	TGTGCCAGCCGACCGGGACTAGCGGGGGCGGCCGGGGAGCTGTTTTTT
TRBV5-3	TRBJ2-7	NA	NA	16	CARSPPPSGEDYEQYF	TGTGCCAGAAGCCCACCCCCTTCGGGGGAGGACTACGAGCAGTACTTC